This T cell receptor (beta chain) was documented in a study of cytomegalovirus exposure and HLA in healthy donors. Study-level results: Confirmation was obtained in vitro that a few CMV-associated chains are specific for CMV antigens. Altogether, 150 to 200 TCR beta chains were recorded as cytomegalovirus-associated.

Primers for the PCR totalled 60 Vbeta and 13 Jbeta. Profiled with immunoSEQ multiplex PCR; TCRdb holds only in-frame clones, not every one. The table has around 160,000 clones, around four fifths seen once. Points on this clone: What it binds is not known. A junction end diverges from the germline sequence, so it may reflect a read error.

CDR1 and CDR2 (germline): SNHLY, FYNNEI. The CDR3 consists of 17 residues. The TCR originated in a woman between 18 and 29 years old in good health and CMV-seronegative. Source material: PBMCs. The gene calls are TRBV2 and TRBJ2-6; 8 nucleotides line up with TRBD1. In DNA form, the CDR3 reads TGTGCCAGCAGCCCTAAATACAGGGGGTCTGGGGCCAACGGCCTGACTTTC. Its protein is CASSPKYRGSGANGLTF.